Only one count was recorded for the clone carrying this TCR beta chain. Assay used: immunoSEQ multiplex PCR; TCRdb lists only in-frame clones, some missing. The repertoire consists of 350,000 or so clones, with about 86% occurring once and the leading ten covering roughly 4.2%. Germline lookup yields CDR1 LGHDT and CDR2 YNNKEL (reference sequence). V gave up 4 bases and J gave up 4 bases, with 17 bases separating them. This CDR3 region has 17 residues. This sample stems from a study of blood T cell repertoires in COVID-19. The sequence was obtained from a woman aged 35 to 49 with acute COVID-19. V usage is TRBV3-1 (or the pseudogene TRBV3-2) and J usage is TRBJ2-6; D is possibly TRBD2 (6 bases). The sequencing sample was made of PBMCs or T cells enriched from blood (not recorded which). The DNA for the CDR3 is TGTGCCAGCAGCCCCAGCGAGTGGAGGGACGGGGCCAACGTCCTGACTTTC. This translates into CASSPSEWRDGANVLTF.